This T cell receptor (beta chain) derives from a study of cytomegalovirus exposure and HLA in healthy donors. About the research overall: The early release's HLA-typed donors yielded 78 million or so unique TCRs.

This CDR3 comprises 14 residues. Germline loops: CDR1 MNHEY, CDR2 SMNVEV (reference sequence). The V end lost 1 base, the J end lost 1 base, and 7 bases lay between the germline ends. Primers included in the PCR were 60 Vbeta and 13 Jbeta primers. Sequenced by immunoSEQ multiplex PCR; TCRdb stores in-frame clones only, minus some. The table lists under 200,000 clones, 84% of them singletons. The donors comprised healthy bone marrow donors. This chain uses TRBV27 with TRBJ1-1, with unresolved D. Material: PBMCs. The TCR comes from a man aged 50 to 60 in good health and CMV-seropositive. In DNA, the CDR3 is TGTGCCAGCAGTTTATTCTACGGGAACACTGAAGCTTTCTTT. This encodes CASSLFYGNTEAFF.